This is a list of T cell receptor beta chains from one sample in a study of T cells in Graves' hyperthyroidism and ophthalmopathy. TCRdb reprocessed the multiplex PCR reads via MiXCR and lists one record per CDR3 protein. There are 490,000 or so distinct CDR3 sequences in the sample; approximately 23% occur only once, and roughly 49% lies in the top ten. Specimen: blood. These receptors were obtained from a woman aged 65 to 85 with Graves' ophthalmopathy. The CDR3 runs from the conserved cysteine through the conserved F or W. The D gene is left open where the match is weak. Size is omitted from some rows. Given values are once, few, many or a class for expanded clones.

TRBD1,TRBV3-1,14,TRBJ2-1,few,TGTGCCAGCAGCCAAGGTTTACAGGGGAATGAGCAGTTCTTC,CASSQGLQGNEQFF
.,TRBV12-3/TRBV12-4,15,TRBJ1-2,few,TGTGCCAGCAGCATACTAGTAGTATCTGACTATGGCTACACCTTC,CASSILVVSDYGYTF
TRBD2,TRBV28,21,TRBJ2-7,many,TGTGCCAGCAGTCCCATATTTACCCCGGGACTAGCGGGAGAAGTGCACTACGAGCAGTACTTC,CASSPIFTPGLAGEVHYEQYF
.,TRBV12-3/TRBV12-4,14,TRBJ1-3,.,TGTGCCAGCAGTATTGACCCCTCTGGAAACACCATATATTTT,CASSIDPSGNTIYF
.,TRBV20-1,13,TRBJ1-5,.,TGCAGTGCTAGTGATATAAAGAATCAGCCCCAGCATTTT,CSASDIKNQPQHF
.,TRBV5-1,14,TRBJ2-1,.,TGCGCCAGCAGCTCGGAGGGGGCTAGGGATGAGCAGTTCTTC,CASSSEGARDEQFF
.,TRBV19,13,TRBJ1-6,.,TGTGCTAGTAACGGCGGCGGGAATTCACCCCTCCACTTT,CASNGGGNSPLHF
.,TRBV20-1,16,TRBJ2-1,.,TGCAGTGCTAGGCGGGCAGGAACAAGCTCCTACAATGAGCAGTTCTTC,CSARRAGTSSYNEQFF
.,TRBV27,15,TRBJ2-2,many,TGTGCCAGCAGTACCGGGGGTGCGAACACCGGGGAGCTGTTTTTT,CASSTGGANTGELFF
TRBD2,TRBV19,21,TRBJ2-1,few,TGTGCCAGTAGTCGGTCTCTGGGGGGGACTAGCGGGAGAGGGGAGTATAATGAGCAGTTCTTC,CASSRSLGGTSGRGEYNEQFF
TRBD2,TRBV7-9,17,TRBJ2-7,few,TGTGCCAGCAGCTTAGTTCGCCTCGGTCATAAGCGGGGCGAGCAGTACTTC,CASSLVRLGHKRGEQYF
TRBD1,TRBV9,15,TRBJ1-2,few,TGTGCCAGCAGTTTTGACAGGGCTCGGCTCTATGGCTACACCTTC,CASSFDRARLYGYTF
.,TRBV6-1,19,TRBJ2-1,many,TGTGCCAGCAGTGACAGGGAGGCTAGTCCGATAACCTCCTACAATGAGCAGTTCTTC,CASSDREASPITSYNEQFF
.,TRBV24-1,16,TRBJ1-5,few,TGTGCCACCAGTGATTCGGGACCGGCGAAACATCAGCCCCAGCATTTT,CATSDSGPAKHQPQHF
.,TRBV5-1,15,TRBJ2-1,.,TGCGCCAGCAGCCCACCCACTAGAGGGGGATATGAGCAGTTCTTC,CASSPPTRGGYEQFF
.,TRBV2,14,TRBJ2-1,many,TGTGCCAGCGAGAGCCCAGGTTCTCCTAATGAGCAGTTCTTC,CASESPGSPNEQFF
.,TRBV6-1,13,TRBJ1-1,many,TGTGCCAGCAACTGGGCTGGAGACACTGAAGCTTTCTTT,CASNWAGDTEAFF
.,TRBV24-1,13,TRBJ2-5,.,TGTGCCACCAGTACTCTGGGGGAAGAGACCCAGTACTTC,CATSTLGEETQYF
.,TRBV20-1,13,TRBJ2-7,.,TGCAGTGCTAGGGTCTGGGAGTCCTACGAGCAGTACTTC,CSARVWESYEQYF
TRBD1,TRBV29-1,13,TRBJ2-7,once,TGCAGCGTTGATGGACAGGGTGGGTACGAGCAGTACTTC,CSVDGQGGYEQYF
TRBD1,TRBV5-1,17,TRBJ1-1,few,TGCGCCAGCAGCTTGGGGGACAGGGCGAGGGCATTCACTGAAGCTTTCTTT,CASSLGDRARAFTEAFF
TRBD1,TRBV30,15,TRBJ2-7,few,TGTGCCTGGAGTGTAGGGGGACAGGGGATGGACGAGCAGTACTTC,CAWSVGGQGMDEQYF
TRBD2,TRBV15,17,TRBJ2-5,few,TGTGCCACCAGCAGAGGGGGTTTTGCGGGAGTAGGAGAGACCCAGTACTTC,CATSRGGFAGVGETQYF
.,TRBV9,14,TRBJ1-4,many,TGTGCCAGCACCCTAGGAGGAGGGGACGAAAAACTGTTTTTT,CASTLGGGDEKLFF
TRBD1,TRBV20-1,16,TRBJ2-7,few,TGCAGTGCTAGAGGTGTACCGGGACAGGGGGCTGGCGAGCAGTACTTC,CSARGVPGQGAGEQYF
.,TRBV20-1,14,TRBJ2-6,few,TGCAGTGCTAGAGTGGGGTCCGGGGCCAACGTCCTGACTTTC,CSARVGSGANVLTF
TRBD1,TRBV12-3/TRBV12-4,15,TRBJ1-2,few,TGTGCCAGCAACCGCTCGAAAGGGACAGGGCCCGGCTACACCTTC,CASNRSKGTGPGYTF
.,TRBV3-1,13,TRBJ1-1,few,TGTGCCAGCAGCCAGAGCGTGAACACTGAAGCTTTCTTT,CASSQSVNTEAFF
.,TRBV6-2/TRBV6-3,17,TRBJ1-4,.,TGTGCCAGCACGAACTATGGGGGGGCTCCAACTAATGAAAAACTGTTTTTT,CASTNYGGAPTNEKLFF
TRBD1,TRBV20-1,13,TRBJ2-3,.,TGCAGTGCTAGGACAGGGGGTGGAGATACGCAGTATTTT,CSARTGGGDTQYF
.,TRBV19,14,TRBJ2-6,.,TGTGCCAGTAGTTCGAACTCTGGGGCCAACGTCCTGACTTTC,CASSSNSGANVLTF
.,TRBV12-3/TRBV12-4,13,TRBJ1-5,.,TGTGCCAGCAGCCGGACAGATAGCGAGCCCCAGCATTTT,CASSRTDSEPQHF
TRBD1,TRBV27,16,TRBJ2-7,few,TGTGCCAGCAGTTCGTTCCGGGACAGGGGATCCTACGAGCAGTACTTC,CASSSFRDRGSYEQYF
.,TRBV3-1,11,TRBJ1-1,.,TGTGCCAGCAGCCAGGGGGCCTTGGCTTTCTTT,CASSQGALAFF
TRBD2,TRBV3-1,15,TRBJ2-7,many,TGTGCCAGCAGCCAAGATTTTGGACTAGCGAGCGAGCAGTACTTC,CASSQDFGLASEQYF
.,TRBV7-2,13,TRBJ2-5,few,TGTGCCAGCAGCTTGGACCTCAGGAAGACCCAGTACTTC,CASSLDLRKTQYF
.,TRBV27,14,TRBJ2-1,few,TGTGCCACCAGGATGGAGGGCTCCTACAATGAGCAGTTCTTC,CATRMEGSYNEQFF
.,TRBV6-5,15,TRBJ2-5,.,TGTGCCAGCAGTTACTCGAAGGTCAGACCAGAGACCCAGTACTTC,CASSYSKVRPETQYF
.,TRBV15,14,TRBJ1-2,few,TGTGCCACCAGCAGCTCCAGGGCGTACTATGGCTACACCTTC,CATSSSRAYYGYTF
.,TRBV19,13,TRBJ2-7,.,TGTGCCAGTAGTACCCGATCTCTAGACGAGCAGTACTTC,CASSTRSLDEQYF
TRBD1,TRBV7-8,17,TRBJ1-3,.,TGTGCCAGCACCCTCAGGGGGGATTTCCTCTCTGGAAACACCATATATTTT,CASTLRGDFLSGNTIYF
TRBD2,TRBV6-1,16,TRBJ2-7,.,TGTGCCAGCACCAAATTCCCGGGACTAGCGGGAGTTGGGCAGTACTTC,CASTKFPGLAGVGQYF
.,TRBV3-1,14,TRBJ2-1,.,TGTGCCAGCAGCCAAGCGTCTTCCTACAATGAGCAGTTCTTC,CASSQASSYNEQFF
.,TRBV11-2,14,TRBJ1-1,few,TGTGCCAGCAGCTTACTCCAAGGGGGGACTGAAGCTTTCTTT,CASSLLQGGTEAFF
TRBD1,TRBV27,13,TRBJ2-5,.,TGTGCCAGCAGTACAGGGGCACAAGAGACCCAGTACTTC,CASSTGAQETQYF
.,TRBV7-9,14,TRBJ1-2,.,TGTGCCAGCAGCTTAGGGATAGCGGACTATGGCTACACCTTC,CASSLGIADYGYTF
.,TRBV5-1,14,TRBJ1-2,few,TGCGCCAGCAGCTTGGATGGGGGAAGAAGTGGCTACACCTTC,CASSLDGGRSGYTF
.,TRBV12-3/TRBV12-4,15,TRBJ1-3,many,TGTGCCAGCACCTTTCCGAGCGGCTCTGGAAACACCATATATTTT,CASTFPSGSGNTIYF
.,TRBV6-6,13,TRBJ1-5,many,TGTGCCAGCAGTTACTCCTCAAATCAGCCCCAGCATTTT,CASSYSSNQPQHF
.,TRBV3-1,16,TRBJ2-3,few,TGTGCCAGCAGCCAGTCAAGGAGGCTCCTCACAGATACGCAGTATTTT,CASSQSRRLLTDTQYF
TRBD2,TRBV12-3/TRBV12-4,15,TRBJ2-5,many,TGTGCCAGCAGTTTAAGCGGGAGGGCCCCAGAGACCCAGTACTTC,CASSLSGRAPETQYF